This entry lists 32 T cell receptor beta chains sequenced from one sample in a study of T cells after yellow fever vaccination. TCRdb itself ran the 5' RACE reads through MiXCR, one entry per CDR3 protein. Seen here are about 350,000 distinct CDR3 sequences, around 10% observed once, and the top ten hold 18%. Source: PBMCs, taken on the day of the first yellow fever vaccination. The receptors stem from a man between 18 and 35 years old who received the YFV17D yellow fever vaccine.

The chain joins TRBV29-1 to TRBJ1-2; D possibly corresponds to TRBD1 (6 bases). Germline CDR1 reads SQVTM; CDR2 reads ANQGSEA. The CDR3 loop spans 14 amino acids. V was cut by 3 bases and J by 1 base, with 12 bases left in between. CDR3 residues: CSVDSGALNYGYTF. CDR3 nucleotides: TGCAGCGTTGACTCAGGGGCACTTAACTATGGCTACACCTTC.

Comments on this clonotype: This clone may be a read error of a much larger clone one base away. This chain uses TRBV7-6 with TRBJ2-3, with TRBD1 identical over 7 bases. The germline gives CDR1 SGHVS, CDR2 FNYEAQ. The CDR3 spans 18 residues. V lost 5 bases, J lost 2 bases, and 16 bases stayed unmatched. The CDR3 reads CASSTPRGQRTLTDTQYF. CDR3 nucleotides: TGTGCCAGCAGCACCCCTCGGGGACAGCGAACCCTCACAGATACGCAGTATTTT. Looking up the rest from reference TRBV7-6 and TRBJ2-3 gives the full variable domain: GAGVSQSPRYKVTKRGQDVALRCDPISGHVSLYWYRQALGQGPEFLTYFNYEAQQDKSGLPNDRFSAERPEGSISTLTIQRTEQRDSAMYRCASSTPRGQRTLTDTQYFGPGTRLTVL.

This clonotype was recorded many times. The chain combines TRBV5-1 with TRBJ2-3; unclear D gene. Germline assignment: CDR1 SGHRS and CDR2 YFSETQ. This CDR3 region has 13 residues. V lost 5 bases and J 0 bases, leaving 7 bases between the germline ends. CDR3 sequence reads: CASRGPSTDTQYF. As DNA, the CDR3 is TGCGCCAGCAGGGGCCCTAGCACAGATACGCAGTATTTT.

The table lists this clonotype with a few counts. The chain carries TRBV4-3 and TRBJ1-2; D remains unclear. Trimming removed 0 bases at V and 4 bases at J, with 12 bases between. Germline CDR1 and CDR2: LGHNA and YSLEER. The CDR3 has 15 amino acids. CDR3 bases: TGCGCCAGCAGCCAAGATCGTCGGGGAGGCTATGGCTACACCTTC. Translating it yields CASSQDRRGGYGYTF.

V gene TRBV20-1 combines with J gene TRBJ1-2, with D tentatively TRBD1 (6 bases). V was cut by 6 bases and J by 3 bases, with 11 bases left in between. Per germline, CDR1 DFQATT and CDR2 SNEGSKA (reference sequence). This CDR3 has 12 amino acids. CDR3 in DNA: TGCAGTGCCGATCACAGGGACTATGGCTACACCTTC. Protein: CSADHRDYGYTF.

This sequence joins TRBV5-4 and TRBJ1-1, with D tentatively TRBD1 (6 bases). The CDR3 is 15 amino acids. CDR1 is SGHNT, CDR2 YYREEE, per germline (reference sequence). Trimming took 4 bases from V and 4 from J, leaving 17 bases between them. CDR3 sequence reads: CASSNKSQGGTEAFF. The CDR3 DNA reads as TGTGCCAGCAGCAATAAATCCCAAGGGGGCACTGAAGCTTTCTTT.

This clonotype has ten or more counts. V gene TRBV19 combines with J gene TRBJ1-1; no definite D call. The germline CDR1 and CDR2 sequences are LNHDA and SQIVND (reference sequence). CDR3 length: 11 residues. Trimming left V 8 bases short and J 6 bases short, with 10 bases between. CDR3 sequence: CASWFDAEAFF. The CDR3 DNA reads TGTGCCAGTTGGTTCGACGCTGAAGCTTTCTTT.

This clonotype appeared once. CDR3: CASSSQGTPAEKLFF. DNA for the CDR3: TGTGCCAGCAGTTCCCAGGGAACCCCCGCCGAAAAACTGTTTTTT. The chain recombines TRBV28 with TRBJ1-4; tentative D call: TRBD1 (5 bases). Trimming removed 4 bases at V and 8 bases at J, with 17 bases between. This CDR3 has 15 residues. Germline V CDR1 and CDR2: MDHEN, SYDVKM.

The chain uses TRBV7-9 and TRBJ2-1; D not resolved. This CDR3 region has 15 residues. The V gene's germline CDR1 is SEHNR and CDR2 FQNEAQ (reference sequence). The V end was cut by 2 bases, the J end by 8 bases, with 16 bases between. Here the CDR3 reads CASSLYGTLGDEQFF. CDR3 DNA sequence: TGTGCCAGCAGCTTATACGGCACCCTTGGGGATGAGCAGTTCTTC.

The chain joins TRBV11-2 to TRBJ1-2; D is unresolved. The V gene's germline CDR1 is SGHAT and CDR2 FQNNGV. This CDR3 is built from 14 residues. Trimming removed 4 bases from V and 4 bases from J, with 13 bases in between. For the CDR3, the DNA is TGTGCCAGCAGCTACTCGGAGGGCCTCTATGGCTACACCTTC. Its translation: CASSYSEGLYGYTF.

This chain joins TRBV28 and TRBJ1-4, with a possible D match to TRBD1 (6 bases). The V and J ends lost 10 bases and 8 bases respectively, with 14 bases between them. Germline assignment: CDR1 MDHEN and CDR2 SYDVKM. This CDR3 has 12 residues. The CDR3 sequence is CATAGAQEKLFF. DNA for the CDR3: TGTGCCACCGCGGGGGCGCAGGAAAAACTGTTTTTT.

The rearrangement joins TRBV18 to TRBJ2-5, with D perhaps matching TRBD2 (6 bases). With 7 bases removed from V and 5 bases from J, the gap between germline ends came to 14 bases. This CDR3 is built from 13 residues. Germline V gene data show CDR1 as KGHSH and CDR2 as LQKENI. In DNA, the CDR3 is TGTGCCAGCTATAGCGGCAGGGAGGAGACCCAGTACTTC. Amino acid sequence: CASYSGREETQYF.

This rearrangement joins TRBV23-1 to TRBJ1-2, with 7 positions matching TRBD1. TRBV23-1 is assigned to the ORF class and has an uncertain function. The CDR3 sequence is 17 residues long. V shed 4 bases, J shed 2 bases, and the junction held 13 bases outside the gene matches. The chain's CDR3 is CASSLNLEIRGNYGYTF. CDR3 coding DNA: TGCGCCAGCAGTCTGAACCTTGAAATCAGGGGGAACTATGGCTACACCTTC.

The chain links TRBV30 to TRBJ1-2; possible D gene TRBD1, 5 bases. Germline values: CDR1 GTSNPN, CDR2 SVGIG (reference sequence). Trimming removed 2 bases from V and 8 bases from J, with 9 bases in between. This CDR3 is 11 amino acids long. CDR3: CAWSKGMGYTF. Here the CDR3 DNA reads TGTGCCTGGAGTAAGGGGATGGGCTACACCTTC.

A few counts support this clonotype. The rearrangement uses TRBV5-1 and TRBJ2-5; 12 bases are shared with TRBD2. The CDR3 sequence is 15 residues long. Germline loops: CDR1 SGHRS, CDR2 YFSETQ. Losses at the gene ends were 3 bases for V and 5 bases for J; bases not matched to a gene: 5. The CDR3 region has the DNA TGCGCCAGCAGCTATACCGGGACTAGCGGGGAGACCCAGTACTTC. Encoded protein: CASSYTGTSGETQYF.

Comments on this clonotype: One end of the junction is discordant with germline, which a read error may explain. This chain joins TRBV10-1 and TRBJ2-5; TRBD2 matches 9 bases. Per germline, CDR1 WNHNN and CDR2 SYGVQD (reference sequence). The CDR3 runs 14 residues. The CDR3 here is CASSEASGAETPYF. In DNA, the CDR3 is TGCGCCAGCAGTGAGGCTAGCGGGGCGGAGACCCCGTACTTC.

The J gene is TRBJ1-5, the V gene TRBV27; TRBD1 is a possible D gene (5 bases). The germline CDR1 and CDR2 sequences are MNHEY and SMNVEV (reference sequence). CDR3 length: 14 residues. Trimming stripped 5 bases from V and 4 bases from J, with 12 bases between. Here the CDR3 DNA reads TGTGCCAGCAGTCCGGGGGGTGCAAATCAGCCCCAGCATTTT. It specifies CASSPGGANQPQHF.

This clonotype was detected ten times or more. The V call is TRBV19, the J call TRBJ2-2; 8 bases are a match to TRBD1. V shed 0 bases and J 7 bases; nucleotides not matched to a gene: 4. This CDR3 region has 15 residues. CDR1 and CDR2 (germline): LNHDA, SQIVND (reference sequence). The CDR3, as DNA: TGTGCCAGTAGTATAGAGGACAGGGTAAACGGGGAGCTGTTTTTT. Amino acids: CASSIEDRVNGELFF.

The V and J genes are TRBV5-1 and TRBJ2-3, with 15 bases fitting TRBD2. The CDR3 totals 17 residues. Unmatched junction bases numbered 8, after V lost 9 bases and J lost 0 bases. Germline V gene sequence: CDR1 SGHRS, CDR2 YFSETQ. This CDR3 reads CATSGTSGGTSTDTQYF. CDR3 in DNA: TGCGCCACCTCAGGGACTAGCGGGGGGACTAGCACAGATACGCAGTATTTT.

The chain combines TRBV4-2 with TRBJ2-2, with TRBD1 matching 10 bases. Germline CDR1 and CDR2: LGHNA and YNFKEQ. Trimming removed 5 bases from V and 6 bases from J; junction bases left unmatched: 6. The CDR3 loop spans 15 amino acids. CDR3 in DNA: TGTGCCAGCAGCACCGGGACAGGGGAAGCCGGGGAGCTGTTTTTT. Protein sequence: CASSTGTGEAGELFF.

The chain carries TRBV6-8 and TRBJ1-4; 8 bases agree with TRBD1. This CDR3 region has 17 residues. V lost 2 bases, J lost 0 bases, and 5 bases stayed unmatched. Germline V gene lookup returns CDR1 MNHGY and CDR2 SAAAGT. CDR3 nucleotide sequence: TGTGCCAGCAGTTACCGGGACAGGTGTGCAACTAATGAAAAACTGTTTTTT. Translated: CASSYRDRCATNEKLFF.

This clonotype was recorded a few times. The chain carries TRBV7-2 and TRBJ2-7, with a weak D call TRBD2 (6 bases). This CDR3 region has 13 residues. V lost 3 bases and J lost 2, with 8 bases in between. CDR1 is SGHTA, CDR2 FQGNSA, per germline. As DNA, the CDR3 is TGTGCCAGCAGCTTCCCGGGAGCCTACGAGCAGTACTTC. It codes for CASSFPGAYEQYF.

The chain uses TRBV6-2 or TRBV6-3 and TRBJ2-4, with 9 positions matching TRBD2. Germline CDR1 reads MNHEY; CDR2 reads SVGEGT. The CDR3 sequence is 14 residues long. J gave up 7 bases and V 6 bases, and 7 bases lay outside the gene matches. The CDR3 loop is CASRSGGGANIQYF. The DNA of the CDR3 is TGTGCCAGCAGAAGCGGCGGGGGGGCCAACATTCAGTACTTC.

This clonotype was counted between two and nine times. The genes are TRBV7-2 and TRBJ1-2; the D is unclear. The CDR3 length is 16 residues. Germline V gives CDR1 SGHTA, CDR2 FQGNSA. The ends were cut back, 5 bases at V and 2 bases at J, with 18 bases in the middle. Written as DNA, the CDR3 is TGTGCCAGCAGCCCGTCCCCGGTCCGGGTAAACTATGGCTACACCTTC. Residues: CASSPSPVRVNYGYTF.

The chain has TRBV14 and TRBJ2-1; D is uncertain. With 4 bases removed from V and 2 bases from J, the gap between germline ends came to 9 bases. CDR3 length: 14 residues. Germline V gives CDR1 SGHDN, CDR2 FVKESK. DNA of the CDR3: TGTGCCAGCAGCCCCTCTTGGGCCTACAATGAGCAGTTCTTC. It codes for CASSPSWAYNEQFF.

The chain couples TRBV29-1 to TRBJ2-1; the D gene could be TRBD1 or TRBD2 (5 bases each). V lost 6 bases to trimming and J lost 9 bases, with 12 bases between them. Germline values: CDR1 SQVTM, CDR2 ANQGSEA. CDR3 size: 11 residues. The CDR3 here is CSVVTGGEQFF. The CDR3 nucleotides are TGCAGCGTCGTCACAGGAGGTGAGCAGTTCTTC.

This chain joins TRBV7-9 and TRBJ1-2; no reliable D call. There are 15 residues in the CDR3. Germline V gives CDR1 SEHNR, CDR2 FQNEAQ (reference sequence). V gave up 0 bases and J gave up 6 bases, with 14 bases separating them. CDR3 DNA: TGTGCCAGCAGCTTAGCAAACCCAGGCCAAGATGGCTACACCTTC. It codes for CASSLANPGQDGYTF. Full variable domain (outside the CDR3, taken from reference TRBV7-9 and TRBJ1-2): DTGVSQNPRHKITKRGQNVTFRCDPISEHNRLYWYRQTLGQGPEFLTYFQNEAQLEKSRLLSDRFSAERPKGSFSTLEIQRTEQGDSAMYLCASSLANPGQDGYTFGSGTRLTVV.

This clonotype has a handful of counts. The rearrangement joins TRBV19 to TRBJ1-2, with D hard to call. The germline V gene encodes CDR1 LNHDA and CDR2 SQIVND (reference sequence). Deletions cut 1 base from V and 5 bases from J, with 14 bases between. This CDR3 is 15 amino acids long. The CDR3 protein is CASSIVGSTYYGYTF. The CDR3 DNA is TGTGCCAGTAGTATAGTCGGCAGTACCTATTATGGCTACACCTTC.

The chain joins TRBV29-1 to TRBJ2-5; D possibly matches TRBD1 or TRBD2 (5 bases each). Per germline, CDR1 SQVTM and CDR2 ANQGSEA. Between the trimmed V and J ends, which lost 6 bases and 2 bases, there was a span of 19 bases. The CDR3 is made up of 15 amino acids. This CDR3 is CSVTTGTRWQETQYF. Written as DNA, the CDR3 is TGCAGCGTAACAACCGGGACCCGTTGGCAAGAGACCCAGTACTTC.

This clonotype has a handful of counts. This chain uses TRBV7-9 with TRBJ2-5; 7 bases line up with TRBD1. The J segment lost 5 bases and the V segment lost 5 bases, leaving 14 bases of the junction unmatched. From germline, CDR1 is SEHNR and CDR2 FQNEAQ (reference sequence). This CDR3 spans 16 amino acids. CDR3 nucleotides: TGTGCCAGCAGCCCGATACGTTCGACAGGGCAGGAGACCCAGTACTTC. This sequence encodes CASSPIRSTGQETQYF.

As DNA, the CDR3 is TGTGCCAGCAGTTACTCTACCGGGACAGGGCTTGGCTACACCTTC. As protein: CASSYSTGTGLGYTF. This chain connects TRBV6-2 or TRBV6-3 to TRBJ1-2, with 9 bases that match TRBD1. CDR1 is MNHEY and CDR2 is SVGEGT in the germline V gene. Germline trimming cut 0 bases from V and 7 bases from J; bases unmatched to any gene: 6. This CDR3 comprises 15 residues.

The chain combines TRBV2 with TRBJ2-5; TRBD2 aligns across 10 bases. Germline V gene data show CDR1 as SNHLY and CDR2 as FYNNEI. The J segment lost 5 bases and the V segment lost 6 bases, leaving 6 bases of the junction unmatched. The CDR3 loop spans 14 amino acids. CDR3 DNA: TGTGCCAGCAGACCACTAGCGGGGAGCGAGACCCAGTACTTC. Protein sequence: CASRPLAGSETQYF.